A selection of T cell receptor beta chains follows, all from one sample in a study of blood T cell repertoires in COVID-19. Produced via immunoSEQ multiplex PCR; TCRdb's table is partial and in-frame only. The sample comprises about 180,000 clones, about 80% of which are singletons, and more than 1.5% rests with the top ten. Sequencing input: peripheral blood. The receptors derive from a human donor in a cohort sampled during active COVID-19. Both conserved end residues are trimmed from each CDR3.

CDR3aa: ASNYRGEAYEQY
v_gene: TRBV6-5
j_gene: TRBJ2-7

CDR3aa: ASSWTGTGANYGYT
v_gene: TRBV19
j_gene: TRBJ1-2

CDR3aa: ASSSPGQGVSDTQY
v_gene: TRBV5-6
j_gene: TRBJ2-3

CDR3aa: ASSPPSAPGHSFYGYT
v_gene: TRBV18
j_gene: TRBJ1-2

CDR3aa: SQGASYEQY
v_gene: TRBV20-1
j_gene: TRBJ2-7

CDR3aa: ASTLTVGYGYT
v_gene: TRBV28
j_gene: TRBJ1-2

CDR3aa: ASSDGRWVGVSYEQY
v_gene: TRBV6-1
j_gene: TRBJ2-7

CDR3aa: ASRAGTPNNSPLH
v_gene: TRBV2
j_gene: TRBJ1-6

CDR3aa: ASSLDLAGSIDEQF
v_gene: TRBV7-2
j_gene: TRBJ2-1

CDR3aa: ASRGTSGFTDTQY
v_gene: TRBV2
j_gene: TRBJ2-3

CDR3aa: ASSFTHLTTNEKLF
v_gene: TRBV7-9
j_gene: TRBJ1-4

CDR3aa: ARGVGNEQF
v_gene: TRBV6-5
j_gene: TRBJ2-1

CDR3aa: ASSQEWRGYEQY
v_gene: TRBV3-1/TRBV3-2
j_gene: TRBJ2-7

CDR3aa: ASSPLAGAGELF
v_gene: TRBV11-3
j_gene: TRBJ2-2